This T cell receptor beta chain emerged from a study of blood T cell repertoires in COVID-19. For the study at large: The samples span acute and convalescent COVID-19 from the United States, Italy and Spain. Sample material is recorded as cDNA or gDNA derived from T cells, B-cell-depleted T cells, or PBMCs.

CDR3 length equals 12 residues. V gave up 4 bases and J gave up 3 bases, with 7 bases separating them. The germline V gene has CDR1 SQVTM and CDR2 ANQGSEA. Per the authors' pipeline: Researchers report that nucleated cell counts were estimated from reference gene primer amplification. Measured with immunoSEQ multiplex PCR; TCRdb has only the in-frame clones, and not every one. The D gene and trimming were derived from the DNA, and the V and J assignments and clone size from that table. The profile shows fewer than 350,000 clones, about 85% of them singletons. There are a few counts of this clone. The clonotype comes from a woman aged 50 to 60 with active or convalescent COVID-19. Sequenced material: peripheral blood. The gene calls are TRBV29-1 and TRBJ1-5, with D hard to call. Here the CDR3 DNA reads TGCAGCGTTGGACACCACAATCAGCCCCAGCATTTT. Translated: CSVGHHNQPQHF.